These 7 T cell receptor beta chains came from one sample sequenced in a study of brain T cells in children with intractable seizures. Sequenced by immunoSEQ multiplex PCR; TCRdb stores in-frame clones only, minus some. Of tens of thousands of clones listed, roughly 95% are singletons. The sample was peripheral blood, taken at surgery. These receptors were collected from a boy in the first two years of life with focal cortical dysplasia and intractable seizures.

The CDR3 reads CASSIRATASTDTQYF. DNA for the CDR3: TGTGCCAGTAGTATTCGAGCTACAGCTAGCACAGATACGCAGTATTTT. The rearrangement links TRBV19 to TRBJ2-3; no clear D gene. Trimming pared 3 bases from V and 0 bases from J, leaving 13 bases between. In germline, CDR1 is LNHDA, CDR2 SQIVND (reference sequence). CDR3 length: 16 amino acids.

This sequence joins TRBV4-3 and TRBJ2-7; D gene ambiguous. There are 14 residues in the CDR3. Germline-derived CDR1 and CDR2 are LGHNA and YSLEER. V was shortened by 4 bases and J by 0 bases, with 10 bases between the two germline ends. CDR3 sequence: CASSPGRTSYEQYF. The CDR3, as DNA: TGCGCCAGCAGCCCCGGCAGAACCTCCTACGAGCAGTACTTC.

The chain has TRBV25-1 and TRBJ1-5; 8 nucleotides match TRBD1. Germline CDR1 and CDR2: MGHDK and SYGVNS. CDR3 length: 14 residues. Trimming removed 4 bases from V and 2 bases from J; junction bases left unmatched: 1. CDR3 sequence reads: CASSAGQGNQPQHF. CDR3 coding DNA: TGTGCCAGCAGTGCGGGACAGGGCAATCAGCCCCAGCATTTT.

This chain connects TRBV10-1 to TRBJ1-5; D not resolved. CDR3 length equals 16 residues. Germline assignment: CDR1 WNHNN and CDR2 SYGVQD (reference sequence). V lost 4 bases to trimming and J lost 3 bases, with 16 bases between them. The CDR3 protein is CASSVYNRQINQPQHF. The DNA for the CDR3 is TGCGCCAGCAGTGTTTATAATAGACAAATCAATCAGCCCCAGCATTTT.

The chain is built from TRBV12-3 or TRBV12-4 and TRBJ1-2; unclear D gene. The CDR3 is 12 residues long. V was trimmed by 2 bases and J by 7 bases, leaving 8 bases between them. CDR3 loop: CASSLNLGGYTF. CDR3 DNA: TGTGCCAGCAGTTTAAATTTGGGTGGCTACACCTTC.

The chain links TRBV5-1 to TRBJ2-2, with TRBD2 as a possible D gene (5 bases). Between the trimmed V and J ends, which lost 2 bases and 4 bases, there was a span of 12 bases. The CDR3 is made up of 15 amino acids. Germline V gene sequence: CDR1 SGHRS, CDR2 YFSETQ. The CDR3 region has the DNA TGCGCCAGCAGCTTATACGGGGATGGCACCGGGGAGCTGTTTTTT. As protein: CASSLYGDGTGELFF. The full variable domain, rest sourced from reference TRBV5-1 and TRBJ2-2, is KAGVTQTPRYLIKTRGQQVTLSCSPISGHRSVSWYQQTPGQGLQFLFEYFSETQRNKGNFPGRFSGRQFSNSRSEMNVSTLELGDSALYLCASSLYGDGTGELFFGEGSRLTVL.

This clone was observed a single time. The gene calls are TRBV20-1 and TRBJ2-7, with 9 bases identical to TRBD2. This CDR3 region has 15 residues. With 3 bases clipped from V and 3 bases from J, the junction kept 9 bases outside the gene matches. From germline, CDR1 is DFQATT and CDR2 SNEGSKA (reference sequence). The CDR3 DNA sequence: TGCAGTGCTAGTTTAGGAGCTAGCGGGGTCTACGAGCAGTACTTC. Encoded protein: CSASLGASGVYEQYF.